Below are 9 T cell receptor beta chains sequenced from a single sample in a study of T cells in Graves' hyperthyroidism and ophthalmopathy. RNA transcripts provided the source from which TCR beta CDR3 regions were amplified. Using the HTBI primer set, a first-round RT-PCR was run on the TCR CDR3. TCRdb itself ran the multiplex PCR reads through MiXCR, one entry per CDR3 protein. The repertoire includes 650,000 to 750,000 distinct CDR3 sequences, about 15% of them detected once, and roughly 10% sits in the top ten. Sample: blood. The receptors stem from a woman younger than 30 with Graves' hyperthyroidism.

This clonotype was observed many times. The rearrangement links TRBV6-1 to TRBJ2-3, with D tentatively TRBD1 (5 bases). The V end was cut by 8 bases, the J end by 2 bases, with 14 bases between. The CDR3 covers 14 residues. Germline V gene lookup returns CDR1 MNHNS and CDR2 SASEGT. The CDR3 loop is CASRHPTVTDTQYF. The CDR3 DNA sequence: TGTGCCAGCCGCCACCCGACAGTCACAGATACGCAGTATTTT.

A note on this clonotype: One junction end does not reproduce the germline sequence, and a read error may be involved. The V call is TRBV7-2, the J call TRBJ2-3; no definite D call. The V gene's germline CDR1 is SGHTA and CDR2 FQGNSA. This CDR3 is 14 amino acids long. CDR3 nucleotide sequence: TGTGTCAGCAGCGCCCCGGTATTAGCAGATACGCAGTATTTT. This codes for CVSSAPVLADTQYF.

This clonotype was seen many times. The chain has TRBV2 and TRBJ2-1; D is ambiguous. The CDR3 runs 13 residues. Trimming removed 7 bases from V and 4 bases from J, with 11 bases in between. Germline CDR1 SNHLY, CDR2 FYNNEI. The CDR3 region has the DNA TGTGCCAGCACCCAAACCCAATACAATGAGCAGTTCTTC. It specifies CASTQTQYNEQFF. The full variable domain, in which reference TRBV2 and TRBJ2-1 provide the parts outside the CDR3, is EPEVTQTPSHQVTQMGQEVILRCVPISNHLYFYWYRQILGQKVEFLVSFYNNEISEKSEIFDDQFSVERPDGSNFTLKIRSTKLEDSAMYFCASTQTQYNEQFFGPGTRLTVL.

This clonotype was counted between two and nine times. The chain joins TRBV4-1 to TRBJ2-1, with D possibly being TRBD2 (5 bases). Between the trimmed V and J ends, which lost 1 base and 4 bases, there was a span of 11 bases. The length of the CDR3 is 15 residues. Germline lookup yields CDR1 MGHRA and CDR2 YSYEKL. In DNA, the CDR3 is TGCGCCAGCAGCCAAGCCGGACTCCGATACAATGAGCAGTTCTTC. This encodes CASSQAGLRYNEQFF.

The chain uses TRBV7-9 and TRBJ2-7; TRBD2 is a possible D gene (5 bases). V was trimmed by 5 bases and J by 5 bases, leaving 16 bases between them. The CDR3 spans 14 residues. Germline loops: CDR1 SEHNR, CDR2 FQNEAQ (reference sequence). CDR3 residues: CASSRDRARDEQYF. The CDR3, as DNA: TGTGCCAGCAGCCGCGACCGGGCGAGGGACGAGCAGTACTTC.

This clonotype was recorded a few times. The chain links TRBV27 to TRBJ1-6; weak D call: TRBD1 (6 bases). V lost 10 bases and J 0 bases, leaving 16 bases between the germline ends. CDR1 and CDR2 from the germline V gene are MNHEY and SMNVEV (reference sequence). The CDR3 has 16 amino acids. The DNA for the CDR3 is TGTGCCACGACACAGGGACTCAGCTCCTATAATTCACCCCTCCACTTT. Translation gives CATTQGLSSYNSPLHF.

This clonotype was detected ten times or more. The gene calls are TRBV6-1 and TRBJ2-2; 8 nucleotides agree with TRBD1. Trimming cost V 6 bases and J 3 bases; bases outside gene matches: 3. The CDR3 has 14 amino acids. Germline CDR1 MNHNS, CDR2 SASEGT. As DNA, the CDR3 is TGTGCCAGCAGGGGGACAGGTTACACCGGGGAGCTGTTTTTT. Its translation: CASRGTGYTGELFF.

This chain uses TRBV18 with TRBJ2-1, with 9 bases that match TRBD1. CDR3 length: 15 amino acids. The V and J ends lost 6 bases and 8 bases, in that order; junction bases with no gene match: 11. Per the germline V gene, CDR1 is KGHSH and CDR2 is LQKENI. For the CDR3, the DNA is TGTGCCAGCTCTCCGCCGGGACAGGGCCTGTATGAGCAGTTCTTC. It codes for CASSPPGQGLYEQFF.

This clonotype was seen repeatedly, ten times or more. The germline gene is not matched at one end of the junction; a read error may be the cause. The chain links TRBV7-7 to TRBJ2-1; TRBD1 agrees at 8 bases. Germline CDR1 and CDR2: SSHAT and FNYEAQ (reference sequence). This CDR3 region has 15 residues. CDR3 DNA sequence: TGTGCTAGCAGCTTCACTCCAGGGGGCTTCAATGAGCAGTTCTTC. Protein product: CASSFTPGGFNEQFF.